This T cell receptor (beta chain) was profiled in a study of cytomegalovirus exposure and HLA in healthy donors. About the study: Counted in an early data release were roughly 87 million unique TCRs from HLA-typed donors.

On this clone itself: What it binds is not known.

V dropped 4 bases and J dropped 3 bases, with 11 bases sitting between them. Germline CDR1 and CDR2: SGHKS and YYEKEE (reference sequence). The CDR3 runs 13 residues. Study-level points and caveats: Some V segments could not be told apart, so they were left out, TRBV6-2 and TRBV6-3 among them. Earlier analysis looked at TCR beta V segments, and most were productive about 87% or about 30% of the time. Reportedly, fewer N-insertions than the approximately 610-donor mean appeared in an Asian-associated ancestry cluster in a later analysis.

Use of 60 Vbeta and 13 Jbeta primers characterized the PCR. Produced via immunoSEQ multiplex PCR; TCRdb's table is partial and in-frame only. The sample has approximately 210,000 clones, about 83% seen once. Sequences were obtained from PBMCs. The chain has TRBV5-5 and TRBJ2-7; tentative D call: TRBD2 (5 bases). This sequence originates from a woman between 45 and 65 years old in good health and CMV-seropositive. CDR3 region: CASSQPGGYEQYF. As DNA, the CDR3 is TGTGCCAGCAGCCAACCCGGAGGCTACGAGCAGTACTTC.